This passage covers 28 T cell receptor beta chains from one sample sequenced in a study of CD8 T cells in ankylosing spondylitis. Study-wide results and limits: A motif of fewer than ten highly homologous TCR beta variants was seen as apparently characteristic of ankylosing spondylitis blood.

The antigens these receptors bind are not known. TCRdb re-called the 5' RACE reads with MiXCR, one entry per CDR3 protein. This table has 400,000 or so distinct CDR3 sequences, 26% appearing once. The sequencing input was blood, either unsorted or a sorted T cell fraction (not recorded which). Receptors were obtained from a male donor with ankylosing spondylitis.

V and J are TRBV11-1 and TRBJ2-1, with 13 bases identical to TRBD2. V lost 11 bases to trimming and J lost 0 bases; unmatched junction nucleotides: 13. Germline V gene lookup returns CDR1 SGHAT and CDR2 FQDESV (reference sequence). CDR3 length equals 18 residues. The CDR3: CALRGTSGIQGSYNEQFF. DNA for the CDR3: TGTGCCCTTCGTGGGACTAGCGGGATTCAAGGCTCCTACAATGAGCAGTTCTTC.

The V gene is TRBV30, the J gene TRBJ1-4, with D maybe TRBD1 (6 bases). Looked up from germline, CDR1 is GTSNPN and CDR2 is SVGIG (reference sequence). Trimming pared 0 bases from V and 5 bases from J, leaving 7 bases between. The CDR3 consists of 13 residues. The CDR3 region has the DNA TGTGCCTGGAGTGTAAGGGGGAATGAAAAACTGTTTTTT. This encodes CAWSVRGNEKLFF. Filled out from reference TRBV30 and TRBJ1-4, the complete variable domain reads SQTIHQWPATLVQPVGSPLSLECTVEGTSNPNLYWYRQAAGRGLQLLFYSVGIGQISSEVPQNLSASRPQDRQFILSSKKLLLSDSGFYLCAWSVRGNEKLFFGSGTQLSVL.

The chain has TRBV3-1 and TRBJ2-7; a possible D gene is TRBD2 (6 bases). In germline, CDR1 is LGHDT, CDR2 YNNKEL (reference sequence). The CDR3 loop spans 16 amino acids. The V and J ends lost 4 bases and 3 bases respectively, with 19 bases between them. This CDR3 is CASSPRLGGVYYEQYF. The CDR3 region has the DNA TGTGCCAGCAGCCCACGCCTGGGGGGAGTCTACTACGAGCAGTACTTC.

This CDR3 is CSALFRESGYTQYF. The DNA for the CDR3 is TGCAGTGCCTTATTCCGGGAAAGTGGGTATACGCAGTATTTT. The V call is TRBV20-1, the J call TRBJ2-3; D perhaps matches TRBD2 (5 bases). V lost 6 bases, J lost 7 bases, and 20 bases lay in between. The germline V gene encodes CDR1 DFQATT and CDR2 SNEGSKA (reference sequence). CDR3 length: 14 amino acids.

This sequence joins TRBV7-7 and TRBJ2-5; possibly TRBD1 for D (7 bases). The CDR3 covers 13 residues. CDR1 is SSHAT, CDR2 FNYEAQ, per germline (reference sequence). Deletions cut 5 bases from V and 6 bases from J, with 13 bases between. CDR3 region: CASSRGTEQTQYF. The CDR3 DNA sequence: TGTGCCAGCAGCCGCGGGACAGAGCAGACCCAGTACTTC.

This chain links TRBV5-6 with TRBJ2-7; 9 nucleotides line up with TRBD2. This CDR3 has 15 amino acids. Trimming removed 1 base from V and 2 bases from J; junction bases left unmatched: 4. CDR1 SGHDT and CDR2 YYEEEE come from the germline V gene. CDR3 coding DNA: TGTGCCAGCAGCTTGATGACTAGCGGAACCTACGAGCAGTACTTC. Protein: CASSLMTSGTYEQYF. The variable domain in full, completed from reference TRBV5-6 and TRBJ2-7, reads DAGVTQSPTHLIKTRGQQVTLRCSPKSGHDTVSWYQQALGQGPQFIFQYYEEEERQRGNFPDRFSGHQFPNYSSELNVNALLLGDSALYLCASSLMTSGTYEQYFGPGTRLTVT.

The CDR3 DNA sequence: TGCGCCAGCAGGGAAGACCGAAACTATGGCTACACCTTC. Translated, it gives CASREDRNYGYTF. The chain joins TRBV5-1 to TRBJ1-2; unclear D gene. Germline CDR1 and CDR2: SGHRS and YFSETQ. The CDR3 is 13 amino acids. V lost 5 bases, J lost 2 bases, and 10 bases lay in between. Based on the CDR3 plus reference TRBV5-1 and TRBJ1-2, the full variable domain is KAGVTQTPRYLIKTRGQQVTLSCSPISGHRSVSWYQQTPGQGLQFLFEYFSETQRNKGNFPGRFSGRQFSNSRSEMNVSTLELGDSALYLCASREDRNYGYTFGSGTRLTVV.

The J gene is TRBJ2-3, the V gene TRBV11-1; D gene uncertain. The CDR3 runs 16 residues. Per the germline V gene, CDR1 is SGHAT and CDR2 is FQDESV (reference sequence). The germline V and J ends were trimmed by 2 bases and 0 bases, with 12 bases remaining between them. CDR3 DNA: TGTGCCAGCAGCTTATTCCTTGGAATTAGCACAGATACGCAGTATTTT. The encoded protein is CASSLFLGISTDTQYF.

The chain links TRBV20-1 to TRBJ2-7; 15 bases fit TRBD2. Germline-derived CDR1 and CDR2 are DFQATT and SNEGSKA (reference sequence). This CDR3 has 15 amino acids. The V segment lost 4 bases and the J segment 3 bases; nucleotides outside the gene matches: 4. Written as DNA, the CDR3 is TGCAGTGCTAACCCGGGACTAGCGGGAGGCTACGAGCAGTACTTC. It yields the protein CSANPGLAGGYEQYF.

This clonotype appeared once. The rearrangement joins TRBV2 to TRBJ1-2; no clear D gene. This CDR3 is 16 amino acids long. Germline V CDR1 and CDR2: SNHLY, FYNNEI. The ends were cut back, 1 base at V and 3 bases at J, with 15 bases in the middle. The CDR3 reads CASSEDTPANYYGYTF. DNA of the CDR3: TGTGCCAGCAGTGAAGACACCCCGGCGAACTACTATGGCTACACCTTC.

This clonotype was counted only a few times. V usage is TRBV12-3 or TRBV12-4 and J usage is TRBJ1-1, with unresolved D. The CDR3 is 12 amino acids. V was pared by 6 bases and J by 8 bases, with 13 bases between. CDR3 amino acids: CASSFPRGEAFF. In DNA, the CDR3 is TGTGCCAGCAGCTTCCCCAGAGGGGAAGCTTTCTTT.

This clonotype has only a few counts. The genes are TRBV7-2 and TRBJ2-2; D gene ambiguous. The germline V gene has CDR1 SGHTA and CDR2 FQGNSA. The V end lost 1 base, the J end lost 6 bases, and 15 bases lay between the germline ends. This CDR3 contains 16 residues. CDR3 nucleotides: TGTGCCAGCAGCTTAGTCTCTGGGAATGGGGCCGGGGAGCTGTTTTTT. Encoded protein: CASSLVSGNGAGELFF.

The chain's CDR3 is CASSGTVANTGELFF. In nucleotides, the CDR3 is TGTGCCAGCAGTGGGACAGTTGCGAACACCGGGGAGCTGTTTTTT. V and J are TRBV2 and TRBJ2-2; tentatively, D is TRBD1 (6 bases). V lost 4 bases and J lost 0, with 9 bases in between. The length of the CDR3 is 15 residues. Germline V gene data show CDR1 as SNHLY and CDR2 as FYNNEI.

This clonotype came up a few times. The chain links TRBV5-1 to TRBJ2-1, with TRBD1 matching 7 bases. Germline CDR1 and CDR2: SGHRS and YFSETQ. V was clipped by 0 bases and J by 6 bases; unmatched bases: 9. The CDR3 sequence is 16 residues long. The CDR3 spells CASSLEAGTARNEQFF. The CDR3 DNA reads as TGCGCCAGCAGCTTGGAAGCCGGGACAGCCCGCAATGAGCAGTTCTTC.

This clonotype has a handful of counts. The gene calls are TRBV11-2 and TRBJ1-2, with 7 bases aligning to TRBD1. After removal of 5 bases from V and 3 bases from J, the junction contained 9 bases not matched to a gene. CDR1 and CDR2 from the germline V gene are SGHAT and FQNNGV. This CDR3 is built from 15 residues. DNA of the CDR3: TGTGCCAGCAGCCGAGTCAGGGGGGTGCACTATGGCTACACCTTC. This gives the protein CASSRVRGVHYGYTF.

V gene TRBV5-1 combines with J gene TRBJ1-6; possible D gene TRBD1, 6 bases. V was pared by 4 bases and J by 8 bases, with 13 bases between. The CDR3 extends over 14 amino acids. From germline, CDR1 is SGHRS and CDR2 YFSETQ. CDR3 DNA: TGCGCCAGCAGCGGGGGGCGGACGGATTCACCCCTCCACTTT. Protein product: CASSGGRTDSPLHF.

This clonotype was counted a few times. The CDR3, as DNA: TGCGCCAGCAGCTTGGCCACCGGGTCCACTTCCTACAATGAGCAGTTCTTC. Translation gives CASSLATGSTSYNEQFF. The chain links TRBV5-1 to TRBJ2-1; D ambiguous. The V end was cut by 0 bases, the J end by 1 base, with 14 bases between. The CDR3 contains 17 residues. Germline values: CDR1 SGHRS, CDR2 YFSETQ.

The chain carries TRBV3-1 and TRBJ2-5; 7 bases align to TRBD2. This CDR3 region has 12 residues. V gave up 6 bases and J gave up 3 bases; unmatched junction bases: 1. Germline CDR1 is LGHDT and CDR2 is YNNKEL (reference sequence). CDR3 bases: TGTGCCAGCAGTCGGGGGGAAGAGACCCAGTACTTC. Amino acids: CASSRGEETQYF.

The chain couples TRBV20-1 to TRBJ1-1; tentatively, D is TRBD1 (5 bases). The CDR3 loop spans 16 amino acids. Germline V gives CDR1 DFQATT, CDR2 SNEGSKA (reference sequence). Trimming removed 3 bases from V and 0 bases from J, with 17 bases in between. CDR3 in amino acids: CSASLLRASMNTEAFF. The CDR3 DNA follows: TGCAGTGCTAGCCTCCTCAGGGCCTCCATGAACACTGAAGCTTTCTTT.

The chain carries TRBV5-1 and TRBJ2-1; 12 bases are a match to TRBD2. Germline CDR1 and CDR2: SGHRS and YFSETQ. This CDR3 contains 17 residues. V lost 0 bases, J lost 6 bases, and 7 bases stayed unmatched. CDR3 amino acids: CASSLVKRTSGINEQFF. CDR3 nucleotides: TGCGCCAGCAGCTTGGTGAAAAGGACTAGCGGGATCAATGAGCAGTTCTTC.

This chain uses TRBV12-3 or TRBV12-4 with TRBJ1-1, with D unclear. CDR3 length: 13 amino acids. V gave up 4 bases and J gave up 0 bases, with 6 bases separating them. The CDR3 here is CASSSRVNTEAFF. CDR3 bases: TGTGCCAGCAGTTCAAGGGTGAACACTGAAGCTTTCTTT.

V is TRBV4-2 and J is TRBJ1-4; D gene uncertain. Germline values: CDR1 LGHNA, CDR2 YNFKEQ. V shed 0 bases and J shed 3 bases, with 8 bases lying between them. The CDR3 length is 15 residues. In DNA, the CDR3 is TGTGCCAGCAGCCAAGATTACGGGTCTAATGAAAAACTGTTTTTT. Protein: CASSQDYGSNEKLFF.

This clonotype came up a few times. The V and J genes are TRBV20-1 and TRBJ2-1; D tentatively fits TRBD1 or TRBD2 (5 bases each). V was trimmed by 0 bases and J by 6 bases, leaving 12 bases between them. CDR1 and CDR2 (germline): DFQATT, SNEGSKA (reference sequence). The CDR3 is 14 amino acids. This CDR3 reads CSARDWGLANEQFF. The CDR3 DNA is TGCAGTGCTAGAGATTGGGGGTTGGCCAATGAGCAGTTCTTC.

The rearrangement links TRBV7-2 to TRBJ2-3, with 7 bases that match TRBD2. The germline CDR1 and CDR2 sequences are SGHTA and FQGNSA. V shed 6 bases, J shed 2 bases, and the junction held 8 bases outside the gene matches. The CDR3 totals 15 residues. The CDR3 loop is CASRGGSGSTDTQYF. Written as DNA, the CDR3 is TGTGCCAGCAGGGGAGGGAGCGGATCCACAGATACGCAGTATTTT.

This chain links TRBV20-1 with TRBJ2-1; TRBD2 is a possible D gene (5 bases). Germline V gene sequence: CDR1 DFQATT, CDR2 SNEGSKA (reference sequence). This CDR3 spans 15 amino acids. Trimming pared 3 bases from V and 1 base from J, leaving 13 bases between. CDR3 in DNA: TGCAGTGCTAGGGGCAGCGGAGGTTCCTACAATGAGCAGTTCTTC. Its translation is CSARGSGGSYNEQFF.

In its sample, this clonotype was seen a few times. The J gene is TRBJ2-5, the V gene TRBV3-1; D not resolved. The CDR3 has 15 amino acids. The V end lost 0 bases, the J end lost 2 bases, and 10 bases lay between the germline ends. Germline V gene lookup returns CDR1 LGHDT and CDR2 YNNKEL (reference sequence). As DNA, the CDR3 is TGTGCCAGCAGCCAAGATCTCGCACAGCAAGAGACCCAGTACTTC. Translation gives CASSQDLAQQETQYF.

The J gene is TRBJ2-1, the V gene TRBV6-1, with TRBD2 matching over 8 bases. Germline V lookup: CDR1 MNHNS, CDR2 SASEGT. The CDR3 contains 16 residues. J was trimmed by 3 bases and V by 6 bases; bases with no gene match: 10. The DNA for the CDR3 is TGTGCCAGCAGACCCTGGACTAGCAAGGACTACAATGAGCAGTTCTTC. Encoded protein: CASRPWTSKDYNEQFF.

The genes are TRBV20-1 and TRBJ1-2; D gene ambiguous. The V end lost 0 bases, the J end lost 4 bases, and 12 bases lay between the germline ends. CDR3 length: 14 amino acids. Germline loops: CDR1 DFQATT, CDR2 SNEGSKA (reference sequence). The CDR3 is CSARDPLQIYGYTF. As DNA, the CDR3 is TGCAGTGCTAGAGATCCTCTCCAAATCTATGGCTACACCTTC.